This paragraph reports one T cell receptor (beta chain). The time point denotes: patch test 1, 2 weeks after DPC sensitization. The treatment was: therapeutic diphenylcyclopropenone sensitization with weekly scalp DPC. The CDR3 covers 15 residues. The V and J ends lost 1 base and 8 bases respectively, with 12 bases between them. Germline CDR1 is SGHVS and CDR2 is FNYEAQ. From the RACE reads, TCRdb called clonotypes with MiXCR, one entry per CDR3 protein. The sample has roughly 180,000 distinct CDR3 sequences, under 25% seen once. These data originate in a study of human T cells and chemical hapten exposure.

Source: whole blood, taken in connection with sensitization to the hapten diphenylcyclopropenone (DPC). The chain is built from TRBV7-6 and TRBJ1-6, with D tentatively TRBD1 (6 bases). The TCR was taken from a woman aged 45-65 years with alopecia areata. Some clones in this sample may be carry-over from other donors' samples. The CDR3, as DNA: TGTGCCAGCAGCTTAGGGGGGGCCAGGGATTCACCCCTCCACTTT. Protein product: CASSLGGARDSPLHF.